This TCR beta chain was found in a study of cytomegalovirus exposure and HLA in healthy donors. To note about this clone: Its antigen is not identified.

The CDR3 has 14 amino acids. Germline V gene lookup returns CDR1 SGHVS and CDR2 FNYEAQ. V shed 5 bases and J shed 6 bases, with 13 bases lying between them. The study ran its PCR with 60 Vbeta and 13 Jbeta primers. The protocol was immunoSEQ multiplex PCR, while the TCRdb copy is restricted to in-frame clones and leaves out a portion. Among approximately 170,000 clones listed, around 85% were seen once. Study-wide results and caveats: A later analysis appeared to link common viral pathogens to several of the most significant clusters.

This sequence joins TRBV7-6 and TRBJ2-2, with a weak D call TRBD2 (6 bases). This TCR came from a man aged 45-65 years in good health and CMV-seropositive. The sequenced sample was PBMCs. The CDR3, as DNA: TGTGCCAGCAGCCGGGGGACGGCGCCCGGGGAGCTGTTTTTT. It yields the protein CASSRGTAPGELFF.